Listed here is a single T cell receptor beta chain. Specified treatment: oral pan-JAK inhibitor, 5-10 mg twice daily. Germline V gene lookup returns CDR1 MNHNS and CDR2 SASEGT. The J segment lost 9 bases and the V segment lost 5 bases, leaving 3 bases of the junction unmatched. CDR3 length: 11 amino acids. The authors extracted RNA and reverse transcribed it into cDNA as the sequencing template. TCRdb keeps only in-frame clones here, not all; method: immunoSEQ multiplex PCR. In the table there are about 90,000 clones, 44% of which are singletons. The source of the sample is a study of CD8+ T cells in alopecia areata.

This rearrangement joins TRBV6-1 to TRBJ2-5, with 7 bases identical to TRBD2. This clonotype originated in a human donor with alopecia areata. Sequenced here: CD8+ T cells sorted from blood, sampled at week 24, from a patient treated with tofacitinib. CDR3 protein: CASSNRGAQYF. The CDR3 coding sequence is TGTGCCAGCAGTAACCGGGGGGCCCAGTACTTC.